The sequence of this TCR beta chain was determined in a study of T cell clones after liver transplantation (dated by TCRdb to about 2019). For context, the study as a whole: Samples were obtained from ITN030ST, a randomized trial in which withdrawal of immunosuppression was attempted within 2 years of liver transplantation. Blood samples were collected pre-transplant, then pre-randomization ahead of withdrawal, and finally post-randomization once withdrawal had either been completed or failed. Three of the eight recipients were HCV-positive; the others were transplanted for non-autoimmune, non-viral indications. Third party-reactive TCRbeta sequences from pre-transplant MLRs were also identified as an antigen-independent comparator for donor-reactive sequences. The subjects received no induction therapy and were kept on standard immunosuppression until randomization at 12-24 months post-transplant. To count as tolerant, a recipient had to stay completely off immunosuppression for at least one year without liver enzymes climbing beyond twice the upper limit of normal. Donor-reactive T cell clones were identified using TCRbeta sequencing after a pre-transplant mixed lymphocyte reaction and were then followed in post-transplant blood. A cohort of 8 liver transplant recipients was studied, of whom 3 were classified as tolerant and 5 as non-tolerant. Summary of the overall study and its limitations: In a couple of subjects, low numbers of available donor cells limited the measurable donor-reactive repertoire. When repertoire turnover was taken into account, detection of donor-reactive sequences was significantly reduced in 7 of 8 subjects for CD4 and in 8 of 8 subjects for CD8. Circulating donor-reactive CD4 TCRbeta sequences fell significantly post-transplant in most of the 8 subjects, irrespective of tolerance or HCV status. Conclusions were preliminary, limited by small, heterogeneous patient numbers and non-standardized post-transplant time points. Without allograft tissue specimens, donor-reactive T cells may have migrated into the graft rather than being deleted. The decline in donor-reactive sequences exceeded the decline in third party-reactive sequences, suggesting partial antigen-specific deletion that was unrelated to withdrawal success.

Unstimulated PBMCs, after thawing, were stained for CD3, CD4 and CD8 and then FACS-sorted into CD3+CD4+ and CD3+CD8+ populations. Randomization to immunosuppression withdrawal applied to every one of the 8 studied subjects. Genomic DNA was isolated with the Qiagen DNeasy Blood and Tissue Kit. The germline V gene (reference sequence) sets CDR1 to MNHNY and CDR2 to SVGAGI. The CDR3 measures 15 amino acids from cysteine to phenylalanine. Only the CDR3 DNA stays, 45 bases, in frame from base 1. V is pared back by 4 bases and J by 5 bases, with 18 bases lying between the germline termini. A remark on this clone: Its cognate antigen has yet to be identified. No much larger clone is present one base from it, and per-base qualities are unavailable.

High-throughput TCRbeta CDR3 sequencing of frozen genomic DNA was performed by immunoSEQ, with PCR amplification, mapping, bias correction and internal controls included. The study's processing was this. Only productive rearrangements were retained, with each unique TCRbeta sequence defined by its CDR3 nucleotide sequence together with its V and J gene. For a sequence to be called donor-reactive, it needed a frequency of at least 0.01% and at least 5-fold expansion in CFSE-low cells compared with unstimulated pre-transplant cells. Per-subject minimum frequency thresholds, based on the lowest-template unstimulated sample, ensured at least 90% detection power. Repertoire turnover was measured by Jensen-Shannon divergence between the top 1000 TCRbeta sequences post- and pre-transplant. Two-sided Fisher's exact tests were used to test for changes in how often donor-reactive sequences were detected. TCRdb limited this immuneACCESS table to in-frame rearrangements with V and J called. A share of clones is missing; checked studies link under half to unresolved V genes, and the rest is unexplained. V and J calls and clone size are copied from that table; D and trimming were computed from the DNA. This sample lists tens of thousands of clones; 70% to 85% were detected once. Under 0.6% of the sample rests with the top ten.

This clonotype was sampled from a human patient who received a liver transplant. After a transplant, the donor of the graft may account for some T cells. The rearranged chain carries TRBV6-6 and TRBJ2-7; the D segment could be TRBD1, given 5 matching bases. The sequenced sample was CD4+ T cells from blood, obtained 45 to 47 months after liver transplant. This receptor has the CDR3 CASSWGITGGNEQYF. The DNA reads as follows: TGTGCCAGCAGTTGGGGTATCACAGGCGGTAACGAGCAGTACTTC.